The present T cell receptor (beta chain) was sequenced within a study of Ad26.COV2.S vaccination and SARS-CoV-2 variants. Study-level results: Relative to placebo recipients, vaccine recipients exhibited elevated spike-specific TCR breadth. Total T cell responses may have been underestimated by the TCR breadth and depth analyses.

Details on this clone: Its antigen is currently unknown.

Clones were read by immunoSEQ multiplex PCR, and TCRdb kept only the in-frame ones, dropping some. The sample has around 94,000 clones; around 82% are singletons. The CDR3 totals 13 residues. The V and J ends lost 4 bases and 2 bases respectively, with 8 bases between them. The V gene's germline CDR1 is WSHSY and CDR2 SAAADI. The sequence was obtained from a human donor who had recovered from COVID-19. This material consisted of peripheral blood, taken after recovery from COVID-19. The J gene is TRBJ1-2, the V gene TRBV10-2, with D possibly matching TRBD1 (5 bases). DNA for the CDR3: TGCGCCAGCAGTGTGTCAGGGAACTATGGCTACACCTTC. Amino acid sequence: CASSVSGNYGYTF.